A selection of T cell receptor beta chains follows, all from one sample in a study of human T cells and chemical hapten exposure. TCRdb reprocessed the RACE reads via MiXCR and lists one record per CDR3 protein. The profile shows tens of thousands of distinct CDR3 sequences, more than 9% of them singletons. Sequencing used whole blood, obtained in connection with sensitization to the hapten diphenylcyclopropenone (DPC). These receptor sequences come from a man under 40 with alopecia areata. Some clones in this sample may be carry-over from other donors' samples. CDR3s include the opening cysteine and the closing phenylalanine or tryptophan. A D gene is named only where the DNA matches it firmly. Some rows have no size entry. The others give once, few or many, or a class for an expanded clone.

D: .; length: 15; J: TRBJ2-3; size: many; V: TRBV9; DNA: TGTGCCAGCAGCCTGGCTGGGGGTGGCACAGATACGCAGTATTTT; CDR3: CASSLAGGGTDTQYF
D: .; length: 16; J: TRBJ1-5; size: .; V: TRBV12-5; DNA: TGTGCTTACGGGGGCAACAACAGGGCTAGCAATCAGCCCCAGCATTTT; CDR3: CAYGGNNRASNQPQHF
D: TRBD1; length: 16; J: TRBJ2-5; size: .; V: TRBV5-1; DNA: TGCGCCACCCCACCCAAACCGGGACAGACGCAAGAGACCCAGTACTTC; CDR3: CATPPKPGQTQETQYF
D: .; length: 16; J: TRBJ2-1; size: many; V: TRBV11-3; DNA: TGTGCCAGCAGCATCGGGACCGATACATCCTACAATGAGCAGTTCTTC; CDR3: CASSIGTDTSYNEQFF
D: TRBD2; length: 12; J: TRBJ2-7; size: few; V: TRBV29-1; DNA: TGCAGCGTTGGCACGGGGGGGAACGAGCAGTACTTC; CDR3: CSVGTGGNEQYF
D: TRBD2; length: 18; J: TRBJ2-1; size: .; V: TRBV2; DNA: TGTGCCAGCAGTGAAGCCGGGGCGGGGACTATACCCTACAATGAGCAGTTCTTC; CDR3: CASSEAGAGTIPYNEQFF
D: .; length: 13; J: TRBJ2-1; size: .; V: TRBV9; DNA: TGTGCCAGCAGCGCCGGGACCGCCAATGAGCAGTTCTTC; CDR3: CASSAGTANEQFF
D: .; length: 13; J: TRBJ2-7; size: many; V: TRBV20-1; DNA: TGCAGTGCTAGCCAGGGTGCGAATTACGAGCAGTACTTC; CDR3: CSASQGANYEQYF
D: .; length: 12; J: TRBJ1-5; size: many; V: TRBV12-3/TRBV12-4; DNA: TGTGCCACTTCAGGAGGGGATCAGCCCCAGCATTTT; CDR3: CATSGGDQPQHF
D: .; length: 12; J: TRBJ2-7; size: .; V: TRBV29-1; DNA: TGCAGCGTTGCCGGGACCTCCTACGAGCAGTACTTC; CDR3: CSVAGTSYEQYF
D: TRBD2; length: 15; J: TRBJ2-3; size: .; V: TRBV20-1; DNA: TGCAGTGCTAGAGATGGCGGGGGGGCCCAAGATACGCAGTATTTT; CDR3: CSARDGGGAQDTQYF
D: .; length: 11; J: TRBJ2-7; size: many; V: TRBV7-8; DNA: TGTGCCAGCAGCCCAGAGTACGAGCAGTACTTC; CDR3: CASSPEYEQYF
D: TRBD2; length: 15; J: TRBJ2-3; size: many; V: TRBV13; DNA: TGTGCCAGCAGCTTTCTAGCGGGGAAAACGTCTACGCAGTATTTT; CDR3: CASSFLAGKTSTQYF
D: TRBD2; length: 16; J: TRBJ2-5; size: many; V: TRBV7-6; DNA: TGTGCCAGCAGCCCGACTAGCGGAGCAAACCAAGAGACCCAGTACTTC; CDR3: CASSPTSGANQETQYF
D: TRBD1; length: 18; J: TRBJ2-4; size: many; V: TRBV15; DNA: TGTGCCACCAGTCCGGACAGGGGGACCTCCCTAGCCAAAAACATTCAGTACTTC; CDR3: CATSPDRGTSLAKNIQYF
D: .; length: 13; J: TRBJ1-5; size: many; V: TRBV6-2/TRBV6-3; DNA: TGTGCCAGCAGTTATGCACAGGGACAGCCCCAGCATTTT; CDR3: CASSYAQGQPQHF
D: .; length: 14; J: TRBJ1-6; size: few; V: TRBV3-1; DNA: TGTGCCAGCAGAGCCAGGATTAGCAGCTCACCCCTCCACTTT; CDR3: CASRARISSSPLHF
D: TRBD2; length: 18; J: TRBJ2-3; size: many; V: TRBV12-3/TRBV12-4; DNA: TGTGCCAGCAGTCCGCCCGGGACTAGCGGGGCCAACACAGATACGCAGTATTTT; CDR3: CASSPPGTSGANTDTQYF
D: .; length: 15; J: TRBJ2-3; size: many; V: TRBV5-1; DNA: TGCGCCAGCAGCTTGGGACGCAGAGATGAAGATACGCAGTATTTT; CDR3: CASSLGRRDEDTQYF
D: TRBD2; length: 20; J: TRBJ2-1; size: many; V: TRBV29-1; DNA: TGCAGCGTTGAAGCTCAAACAGGGGGCCGACCTAGCGGGAGGTTGACTGAGCAGTTCTTC; CDR3: CSVEAQTGGRPSGRLTEQFF
D: .; length: 12; J: TRBJ1-1; size: many; V: TRBV18; DNA: TGTGCCAGCTCACCATGGGCCAATGAAGCTTTCTTT; CDR3: CASSPWANEAFF
D: TRBD1; length: 13; J: TRBJ1-4; size: medium-sized; V: TRBV20-1; DNA: TGCAGTGCTAGCAGGGGGCTTAATGAAAAACTGTTTTTT; CDR3: CSASRGLNEKLFF
D: .; length: 18; J: TRBJ1-1; size: many; V: TRBV20-1; DNA: TGCAGTGCTAGAGAAGAAGTGGTTCGGGCAGACCGAAACACTGAAGCTTTCTTT; CDR3: CSAREEVVRADRNTEAFF
D: TRBD1; length: 14; J: TRBJ2-1; size: many; V: TRBV7-3; DNA: TGTGCCAGCAGCCGGGACAGTACTTACAATGAGCAGTTCTTC; CDR3: CASSRDSTYNEQFF